The TCR beta chain under discussion was sequenced for a study of cytomegalovirus exposure and HLA in healthy donors. Study-wide points: When a later analysis compared HLA-associated TCR beta chains with equally common others, the HLA-associated chains turned out to be more clonally expanded and to have lower generation probabilities. Both high specificity and high sensitivity reportedly marked the classifier's diagnosis of cytomegalovirus status. Later analysis demonstrated an association between a missense DCLRE1C variant and TCR beta V- and J-gene trimming.

A note on this clone: Its antigen is still unknown.

V lost 6 bases and J lost 3; bases outside the gene matches: 8. CDR3 size: 15 residues. Germline V gene sequence: CDR1 MNHEY, CDR2 SVGAGI. The PCR used 60 Vbeta and 13 Jbeta primers. Original data processing: An analysis performed later counted roughly 80 million unique TCR beta chains (approximately 12 million of them shared). TCRdb keeps only in-frame clones here, not all; method: immunoSEQ multiplex PCR. From that table come the V and J calls and clone size; the DNA was used to work out D and trimming. Its listing shows fewer than 60,000 clones. The sequence derives from a woman between 40 and 50 years old in good health and CMV-seronegative. Material: PBMCs. The chain employs TRBV6-5 and TRBJ2-1; 7 bases are a match to TRBD2. The CDR3 DNA reads TGTGCCAGCAGACTCAAGCGGGATCGCTACAATGAGCAGTTCTTC. Its protein product is CASRLKRDRYNEQFF.